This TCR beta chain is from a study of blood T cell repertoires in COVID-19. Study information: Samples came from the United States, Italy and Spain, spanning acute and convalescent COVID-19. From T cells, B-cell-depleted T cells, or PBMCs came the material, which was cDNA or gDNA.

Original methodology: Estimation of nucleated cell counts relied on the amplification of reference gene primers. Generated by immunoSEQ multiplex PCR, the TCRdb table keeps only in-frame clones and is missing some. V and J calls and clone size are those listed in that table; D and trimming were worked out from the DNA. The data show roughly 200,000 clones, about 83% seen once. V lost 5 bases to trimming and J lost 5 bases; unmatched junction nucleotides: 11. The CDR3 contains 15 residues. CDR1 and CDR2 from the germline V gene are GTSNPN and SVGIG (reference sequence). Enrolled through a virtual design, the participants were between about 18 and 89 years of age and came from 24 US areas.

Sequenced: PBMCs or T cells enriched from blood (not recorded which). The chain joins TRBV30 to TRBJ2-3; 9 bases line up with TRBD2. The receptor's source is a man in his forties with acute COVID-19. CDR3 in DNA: TGTGCCTGGGACGGCGGGAGGGTCCTGCAAGATACGCAGTATTTT. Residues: CAWDGGRVLQDTQYF.